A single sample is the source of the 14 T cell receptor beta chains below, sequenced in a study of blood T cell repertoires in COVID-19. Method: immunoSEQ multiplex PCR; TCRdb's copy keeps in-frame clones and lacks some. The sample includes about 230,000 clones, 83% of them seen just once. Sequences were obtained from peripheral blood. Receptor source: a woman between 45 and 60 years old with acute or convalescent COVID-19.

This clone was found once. CDR3 in DNA: TGTGCCAGCAGTTACTCGGAGGGACGGGAAGAGACCCAGTACTTC. It yields the protein CASSYSEGREETQYF. The chain is built from TRBV6-5 and TRBJ2-5; possibly TRBD2 for D (6 bases). The CDR3 length is 15 residues. CDR1 MNHEY and CDR2 SVGAGI come from the germline V gene. Trimming removed 0 bases at V and 3 bases at J, with 11 bases between.

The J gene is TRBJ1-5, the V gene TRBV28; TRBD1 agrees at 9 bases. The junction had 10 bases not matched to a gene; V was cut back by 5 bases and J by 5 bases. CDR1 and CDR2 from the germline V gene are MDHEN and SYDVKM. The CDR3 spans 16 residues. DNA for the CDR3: TGTGCCAGCAGTCCAAAGCCGGGACAGGGTCATCAGCCCCAGCATTTT. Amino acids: CASSPKPGQGHQPQHF.

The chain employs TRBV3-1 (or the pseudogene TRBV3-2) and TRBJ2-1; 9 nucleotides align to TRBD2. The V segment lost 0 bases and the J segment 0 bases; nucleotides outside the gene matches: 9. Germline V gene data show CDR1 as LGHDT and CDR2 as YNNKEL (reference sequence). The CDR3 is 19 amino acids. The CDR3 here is CASSQDPIAGVGSYNEQFF. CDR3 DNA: TGTGCCAGCAGCCAAGATCCGATAGCGGGGGTGGGCTCCTACAATGAGCAGTTCTTC.

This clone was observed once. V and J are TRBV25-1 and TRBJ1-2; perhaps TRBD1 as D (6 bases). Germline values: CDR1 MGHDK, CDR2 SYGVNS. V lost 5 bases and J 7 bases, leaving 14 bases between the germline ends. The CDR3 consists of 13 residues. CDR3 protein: CASSSTGFRGYTF. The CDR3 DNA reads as TGTGCCAGCAGTTCAACAGGGTTTCGTGGCTACACCTTC.

CDR3 sequence reads: CASGAGALLNEQFF. The DNA of the CDR3 is TGTGCCAGCGGAGCGGGGGCCCTACTCAATGAGCAGTTCTTC. The chain recombines TRBV6-6 with TRBJ2-1; 8 bases are shared with TRBD2. CDR1 is MNHNY and CDR2 is SVGAGI in the germline V gene (reference sequence). V trimming: 8 bases; J trimming: 6 bases; junction bases outside the gene matches: 9. The CDR3 is 14 amino acids.

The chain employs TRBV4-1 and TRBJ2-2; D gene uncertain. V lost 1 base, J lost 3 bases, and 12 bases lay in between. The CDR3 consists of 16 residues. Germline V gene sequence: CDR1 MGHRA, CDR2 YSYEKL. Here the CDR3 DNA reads TGCGCCAGCAGCCAAGTGGGCCACGGCGACACCGGGGAGCTGTTTTTT. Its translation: CASSQVGHGDTGELFF.

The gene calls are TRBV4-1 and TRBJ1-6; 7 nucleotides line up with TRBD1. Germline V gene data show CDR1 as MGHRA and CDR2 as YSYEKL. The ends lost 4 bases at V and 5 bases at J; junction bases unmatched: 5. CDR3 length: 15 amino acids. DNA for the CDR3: TGCGCCAGCAGCCGAACCGGGACAGATAATTCACCCCTCCACTTT. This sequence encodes CASSRTGTDNSPLHF.

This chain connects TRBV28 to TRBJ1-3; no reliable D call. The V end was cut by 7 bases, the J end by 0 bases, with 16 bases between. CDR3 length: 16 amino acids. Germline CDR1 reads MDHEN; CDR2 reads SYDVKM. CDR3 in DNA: TGTGCCAGCACCCCGGCCGGTGAGGACTCTGGAAACACCATATATTTT. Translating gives CASTPAGEDSGNTIYF. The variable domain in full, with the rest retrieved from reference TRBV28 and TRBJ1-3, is DVKVTQSSRYLVKRTGEKVFLECVQDMDHENMFWYRQDPGLGLRLIYFSYDVKMKEKGDIPEGYSVSREKKERFSLILESASTNQTSMYLCASTPAGEDSGNTIYFGEGSWLTVV.

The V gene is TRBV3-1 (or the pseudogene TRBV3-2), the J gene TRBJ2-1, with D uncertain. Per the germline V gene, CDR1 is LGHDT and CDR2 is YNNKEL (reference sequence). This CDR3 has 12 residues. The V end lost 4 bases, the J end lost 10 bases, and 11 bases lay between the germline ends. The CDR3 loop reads CASSPRWLEQFF. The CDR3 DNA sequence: TGTGCCAGCAGCCCCCGTTGGCTCGAGCAGTTCTTC.

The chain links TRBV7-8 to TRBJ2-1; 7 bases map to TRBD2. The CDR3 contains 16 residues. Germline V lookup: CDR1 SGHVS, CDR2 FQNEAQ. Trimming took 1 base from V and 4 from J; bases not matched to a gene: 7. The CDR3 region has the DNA TGTGCCAGCAGCTTAGAGGCGGGAGTGGTGTACAATGAGCAGTTCTTC. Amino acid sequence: CASSLEAGVVYNEQFF.

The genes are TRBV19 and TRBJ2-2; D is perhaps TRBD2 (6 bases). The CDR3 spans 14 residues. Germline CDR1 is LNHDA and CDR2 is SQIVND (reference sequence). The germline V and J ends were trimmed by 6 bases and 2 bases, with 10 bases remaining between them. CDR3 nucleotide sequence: TGTGCCAGTAGAGATAGCGGAAACACCGGGGAGCTGTTTTTT. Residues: CASRDSGNTGELFF.

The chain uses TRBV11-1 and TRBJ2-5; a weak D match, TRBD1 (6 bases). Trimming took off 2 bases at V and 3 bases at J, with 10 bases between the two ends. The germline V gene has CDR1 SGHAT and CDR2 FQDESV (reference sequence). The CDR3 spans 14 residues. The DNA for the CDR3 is TGTGCCAGCAGCTTACGCGGACAGAAAGAGACCCAGTACTTC. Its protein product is CASSLRGQKETQYF. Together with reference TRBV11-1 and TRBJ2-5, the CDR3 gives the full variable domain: EAEVAQSPRYKITEKSQAVAFWCDPISGHATLYWYRQILGQGPELLVQFQDESVVDDSQLPKDRFSAERLKGVDSTLKIQPAELGDSAMYLCASSLRGQKETQYFGPGTRLLVL.

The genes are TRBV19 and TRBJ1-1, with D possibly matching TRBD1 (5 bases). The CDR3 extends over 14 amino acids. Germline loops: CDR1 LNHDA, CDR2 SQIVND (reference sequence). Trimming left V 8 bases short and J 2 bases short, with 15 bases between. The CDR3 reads CASSPWGDNTEAFF. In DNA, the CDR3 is TGTGCCAGTTCACCTTGGGGGGATAACACTGAAGCTTTCTTT.

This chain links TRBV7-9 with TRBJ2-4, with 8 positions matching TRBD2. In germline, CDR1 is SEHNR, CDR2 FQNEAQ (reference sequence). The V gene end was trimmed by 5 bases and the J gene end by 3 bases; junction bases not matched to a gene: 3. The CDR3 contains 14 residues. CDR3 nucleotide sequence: TGTGCCAGCAGCCTGGCGGGAGGCAAAAACATTCAGTACTTC. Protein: CASSLAGGKNIQYF.